The 8 T cell receptor beta chains below all came from one sample that was sequenced in a study of T-cell reconstitution after alpha-beta-depleted transplantation in children. For TCRbeta, the library was prepared with unique molecular identifiers. TCRdb ran MiXCR on the PCR reads and lists one entry per CDR3 protein. This sample has 440,000 or so distinct CDR3 sequences, with about 45% found just once. Source: PBMCs, taken before TCRalphabeta/CD19-depleted stem cell transplant. All receptors come from a girl aged 2-15 years with aplastic anemia, due to receive a stem cell transplant.

The chain employs TRBV5-1 and TRBJ2-1; D is ambiguous. V lost 3 bases to trimming and J lost 7 bases, with 20 bases between them. This CDR3 comprises 16 residues. Per the germline V gene, CDR1 is SGHRS and CDR2 is YFSETQ. For the CDR3, the DNA is TGCGCCAGCAGCTCGGAGCCCACTATTTCAGCGAATGAGCAGTTCTTC. This sequence encodes CASSSEPTISANEQFF.

This clonotype has just a few counts. V is TRBV5-6 and J is TRBJ1-3; 7 bases fit TRBD1. J lost 8 bases, V lost 0 bases, and 5 bases had no gene match. Per the germline V gene, CDR1 is SGHDT and CDR2 is YYEEEE. The CDR3 sequence is 14 residues long. The CDR3 reads CASSLGTGRHTIYF. The CDR3 DNA reads TGTGCCAGCAGCTTGGGGACAGGTCGACACACCATATATTTT.

Note on this clonotype: A read error may be the cause here, since a much bigger clone is one base away. V is TRBV5-1 and J is TRBJ2-1; 10 bases are shared with TRBD2. The CDR3 has 16 residues. Looked up from germline, CDR1 is SGHRS and CDR2 is YFSETQ. CDR3 region: CASSPRLAGPYNEHFF. CDR3 nucleotides: TGCGCCAGCAGCCCCCGACTAGCGGGCCCCTACAATGAGCATTTCTTC.

This clonotype occurred many times. V gene TRBV5-1 combines with J gene TRBJ2-5; the D gene is possibly TRBD1 (6 bases). Trimming took 5 bases from V and 1 from J, leaving 18 bases between them. Germline CDR1 reads SGHRS; CDR2 reads YFSETQ. This CDR3 spans 16 amino acids. The CDR3 reads CASRPVSQGSQETQYF. The CDR3 DNA sequence: TGCGCCAGCAGACCAGTCTCCCAGGGGTCCCAAGAGACCCAGTACTTC.

The J gene is TRBJ2-1, the V gene TRBV6-1; TRBD2 aligns across 10 bases. The V segment lost 4 bases and the J segment 5 bases; nucleotides outside the gene matches: 5. The CDR3 contains 15 residues. Germline CDR1 and CDR2: MNHNS and SASEGT. CDR3 sequence reads: CASSALLAGHNEQFF. CDR3 nucleotide sequence: TGTGCCAGCAGTGCCCTACTAGCGGGACACAATGAGCAGTTCTTC.

The chain has TRBV14 and TRBJ1-1; D is undetermined. Germline V gene sequence: CDR1 SGHDN, CDR2 FVKESK. V lost 1 base to trimming and J lost 1 base, with 10 bases between them. The CDR3 has 15 amino acids. CDR3 DNA sequence: TGTGCCAGCAGCCAAGCCTTGGCTCCGAACACTGAAGCTTTCTTT. It yields the protein CASSQALAPNTEAFF.

This clonotype occurred a few times. V is TRBV3-1 and J is TRBJ2-7, with unresolved D. This CDR3 spans 14 amino acids. In germline, CDR1 is LGHDT, CDR2 YNNKEL (reference sequence). V lost 1 base, J lost 3 bases, and 10 bases lay in between. The CDR3 region is CASSQASTFYEQYF. The CDR3 DNA follows: TGTGCCAGCAGCCAAGCTTCCACCTTCTACGAGCAGTACTTC.

The chain combines TRBV29-1 with TRBJ2-1, with 9 nucleotides matching TRBD2. Germline CDR1 SQVTM, CDR2 ANQGSEA. The CDR3 is 15 amino acids. V was clipped by 4 bases and J by 6 bases; unmatched bases: 10. The CDR3 DNA follows: TGCAGCGTTGCCGTTTTGGGACTAGCTATCAATGAGCAGTTCTTC. Its protein is CSVAVLGLAINEQFF.